The 22 T cell receptor beta chains presented below share a single source sample, sequenced in a study of T cell repertoires in cytomegalovirus infection. For these TCRs, the target antigens are not known. TCRdb reprocessed the reads with MiXCR, giving one entry per CDR3 protein. Of 110,000 to 150,000 distinct CDR3 sequences listed, more than 30% are singletons. This material consisted of CD8+ T cells from cultured PBMCs, taken from culture after CMV antigen stimulation. The origin of the receptors is a human donor in good health (CMV status not recorded). Some clones in this sample may be carry-over from other donors' samples.

This rearrangement joins TRBV27 to TRBJ2-5, with D perhaps TRBD2 (7 bases). The CDR3 has 15 amino acids. Trimming left V 9 bases short and J 4 bases short, with 21 bases between. CDR1 MNHEY and CDR2 SMNVEV come from the germline V gene (reference sequence). The chain's CDR3 is CASSRILGGRETQYF. CDR3 DNA sequence: TGTGCCAGTTCCCGCATATTGGGGGGGCGAGAGACCCAGTACTTC.

The J gene is TRBJ2-7, the V gene TRBV6-1; D not certain. This CDR3 spans 13 amino acids. V was shortened by 5 bases and J by 6 bases, with 14 bases between the two germline ends. Germline CDR1 and CDR2: MNHNS and SASEGT. The CDR3 sequence is CASSPNEGSEQYF. The CDR3 DNA sequence: TGTGCCAGCAGTCCCAACGAAGGAAGCGAGCAGTACTTC.

This clonotype was observed a few times. This chain connects TRBV7-2 to TRBJ2-5; 9 nucleotides agree with TRBD2. CDR1 and CDR2 from the germline V gene are SGHTA and FQGNSA. The CDR3 consists of 18 residues. V gave up 4 bases and J gave up 2 bases; unmatched junction bases: 14. CDR3 sequence (DNA): TGTGCCAGCAGCTATAGCACTAGCGGGCGGGCTGTTCAAGAGACCCAGTACTTC. Translated, it gives CASSYSTSGRAVQETQYF.

The genes are TRBV7-6 and TRBJ1-1, with D perhaps TRBD1 (5 bases). V was shortened by 10 bases and J by 1 base, with 19 bases between the two germline ends. CDR1 and CDR2 from the germline V gene are SGHVS and FNYEAQ. CDR3 length: 15 residues. As DNA, the CDR3 is TGTGCCACCCCGCCCGCCGAAGGGGAGAACACTGAAGCTTTCTTT. Protein product: CATPPAEGENTEAFF.

This chain connects TRBV7-6 to TRBJ2-3; 7 nucleotides align to TRBD1. The CDR3 is 16 amino acids. The V gene end was trimmed by 1 base and the J gene end by 6 bases; junction bases not matched to a gene: 10. Germline V lookup: CDR1 SGHVS, CDR2 FNYEAQ. CDR3 amino acids: CASSLVRQGVSDTQYF. The DNA of the CDR3 is TGTGCCAGCAGCTTAGTTCGGCAGGGGGTATCGGATACGCAGTATTTT. The whole variable domain, filled in from reference TRBV7-6 and TRBJ2-3, reads GAGVSQSPRYKVTKRGQDVALRCDPISGHVSLYWYRQALGQGPEFLTYFNYEAQQDKSGLPNDRFSAERPEGSISTLTIQRTEQRDSAMYRCASSLVRQGVSDTQYFGPGTRLTVL.

This sequence joins TRBV2 and TRBJ2-4; either TRBD1 or TRBD2 may fit D (6 bases each). Germline lookup yields CDR1 SNHLY and CDR2 FYNNEI. V was trimmed by 6 bases and J by 0 bases, leaving 9 bases between them. This CDR3 spans 14 amino acids. The CDR3: CASSGGRAKNIQYF. For the CDR3, the DNA is TGTGCCAGCAGCGGGGGCCGAGCCAAAAACATTCAGTACTTC.

This chain joins TRBV10-3 and TRBJ2-7, with 8 bases that match TRBD1. This CDR3 region has 15 residues. The trim removed 6 bases at V and 0 bases at J, leaving 7 bases unmatched. CDR1 is ENHRY, CDR2 SYGVKD, per germline. The CDR3 nucleotides are TGTGCCATCAGGGAGGACAGGGAGAGCTCCTACGAGCAGTACTTC. Its translation: CAIREDRESSYEQYF.

The CDR3 DNA sequence: TGTGCCAGCAGCTACTATGCAACTAATGAAAAACTGTTTTTT. Its protein is CASSYYATNEKLFF. The gene calls are TRBV6-1 and TRBJ1-4; D is unclear. Germline assignment: CDR1 MNHNS and CDR2 SASEGT. Trimming stripped 6 bases from V and 0 bases from J, with 8 bases between. The CDR3 is 14 residues long.

This clonotype showed up just once. The rearrangement joins TRBV12-3 or TRBV12-4 to TRBJ2-3; D might be TRBD1 (6 bases). The V gene lost 4 bases and the J gene lost 5 bases, with 16 bases spanning the gap. The CDR3 totals 15 residues. This CDR3 is CASSSRPQGRDTQYF. The CDR3 nucleotides read TGTGCCAGCAGTTCAAGGCCACAGGGCCGAGATACGCAGTATTTT.

This clonotype came up a few times. The chain uses TRBV6-6 and TRBJ2-7, with TRBD2 matching over 7 bases. From germline, CDR1 is MNHNY and CDR2 SVGAGI (reference sequence). The CDR3 is made up of 14 amino acids. V lost 4 bases, J lost 7 bases, and 10 bases stayed unmatched. The CDR3 nucleotides are TGTGCCAGCAGTTCAGGGACTGGGGAGGGGGAGCAGTACTTC. Its protein is CASSSGTGEGEQYF.

This clonotype has only a few counts. The chain recombines TRBV9 with TRBJ2-1; 9 bases fit TRBD2. This CDR3 has 15 residues. J gave up 6 bases and V 2 bases, and 6 bases lay outside the gene matches. Germline V gene lookup returns CDR1 SGDLS and CDR2 YYNGEE. The CDR3 reads CASSVGMGLANEQFF. CDR3 in DNA: TGTGCCAGCAGCGTGGGGATGGGACTAGCCAATGAGCAGTTCTTC.

This clonotype was counted at least ten times. This chain joins TRBV7-6 and TRBJ1-5, with D perhaps matching TRBD1 (6 bases). The V gene lost 2 bases and the J gene lost 6 bases, with 11 bases spanning the gap. The CDR3 has 14 amino acids. Looked up from germline, CDR1 is SGHVS and CDR2 is FNYEAQ. Here the CDR3 DNA reads TGTGCCAGCAGCTTAACAGGGTTCGGTCAGCCCCAGCATTTT. It specifies CASSLTGFGQPQHF.

CDR3 protein: CASSLMGQGGTEAFF. The CDR3 nucleotides are TGCGCCAGCAGCTTGATGGGGCAGGGAGGCACTGAAGCTTTCTTT. This chain links TRBV5-1 with TRBJ1-1; perhaps TRBD1 as D (5 bases). The CDR3 extends over 15 amino acids. Germline V gives CDR1 SGHRS, CDR2 YFSETQ. The germline V and J ends were trimmed by 1 base and 4 bases, with 14 bases remaining between them.

This clonotype has only a few counts. The rearrangement links TRBV7-2 to TRBJ1-2, with D perhaps TRBD1 (6 bases). V lost 2 bases, J lost 7 bases, and 14 bases lay in between. The CDR3 sequence is 14 residues long. Germline CDR1 is SGHTA and CDR2 is FQGNSA. The CDR3 DNA follows: TGTGCCAGCAGCTTATTGGGGGGGCAGGCTGGCTACACCTTC. Its translation is CASSLLGGQAGYTF.

This clonotype was counted a few times. The chain is built from TRBV5-4 and TRBJ2-2, with 8 bases lining up with TRBD1. CDR1 SGHNT and CDR2 YYREEE come from the germline V gene (reference sequence). The CDR3 is 15 amino acids. The J segment lost 6 bases and the V segment lost 0 bases, leaving 4 bases of the junction unmatched. Here the CDR3 reads CASSLGTGYAGELFF. For the CDR3, the DNA is TGTGCCAGCAGCTTGGGGACAGGGTACGCCGGGGAGCTGTTTTTT.

The CDR3 here is CAISREGEETQYF. The CDR3 DNA sequence: TGTGCCATCAGTAGAGAAGGGGAGGAGACCCAGTACTTC. The chain combines TRBV10-3 with TRBJ2-5, with D perhaps TRBD1 or TRBD2 (5 bases each). V shed 5 bases and J shed 5 bases, with 12 bases lying between them. Germline V gene lookup returns CDR1 ENHRY and CDR2 SYGVKD. This CDR3 has 13 residues.

This clonotype has only a few counts. CDR3 sequence reads: CASRDVGLGYTF. In nucleotides, the CDR3 is TGTGCCAGCAGGGACGTTGGGCTAGGGTACACCTTC. The V call is TRBV28, the J call TRBJ1-2, with D hard to call. Germline CDR1 reads MDHEN; CDR2 reads SYDVKM. This CDR3 spans 12 amino acids. V lost 6 bases and J 11 bases, leaving 16 bases between the germline ends.

This chain uses TRBV7-6 with TRBJ1-6; weak D call: TRBD1 (5 bases). Germline V gives CDR1 SGHVS, CDR2 FNYEAQ. V was shortened by 1 base and J by 10 bases, with 11 bases between the two germline ends. CDR3 length equals 14 residues. The CDR3 spells CASSLDPGDSPLHF. CDR3 nucleotide sequence: TGTGCCAGCAGCTTAGATCCGGGGGACTCACCCCTCCACTTT.

This clonotype was detected a few times. The chain uses TRBV6-6 and TRBJ2-5; TRBD2 aligns across 8 bases. The CDR3 has 16 residues. V trimming: 1 base; J trimming: 1 base; junction bases outside the gene matches: 5. CDR1 and CDR2 from the germline V gene are MNHNY and SVGAGI (reference sequence). CDR3 residues: CASSYWSGGPQETQYF. The DNA for the CDR3 is TGTGCCAGCAGTTACTGGAGCGGGGGACCCCAAGAGACCCAGTACTTC.

The genes are TRBV28 and TRBJ1-2, with TRBD1 matching 11 bases. Germline V CDR1 and CDR2: MDHEN, SYDVKM. The trim removed 3 bases at V and 6 bases at J, leaving 3 bases unmatched. The CDR3 contains 14 residues. The CDR3 spells CASSLMGQGDGYTF. The CDR3 DNA reads TGTGCCAGCAGTTTGATGGGACAGGGGGATGGCTACACCTTC.

This clonotype showed up many times. The V call is TRBV7-8, the J call TRBJ2-3, with 8 bases fitting TRBD2. With V trimmed by 3 bases and J by 3 bases, 5 bases remained unmatched. The CDR3 spans 15 residues. Per germline, CDR1 SGHVS and CDR2 FQNEAQ. The CDR3 DNA is TGTGCCAGCAGCTTCCAAAGCGGGGGAACAGATACGCAGTATTTT. Translated, it gives CASSFQSGGTDTQYF.

The J gene is TRBJ1-4, the V gene TRBV23-1; D is uncertain. TRBV23-1 falls under the ORF class, with uncertain function. V was pared by 0 bases and J by 7 bases, with 12 bases between. The CDR3 spans 15 residues. CDR3 region: CASSQSEEGGEKLFF. Here the CDR3 DNA reads TGCGCCAGCAGTCAATCGGAGGAGGGTGGTGAAAAACTGTTTTTT.